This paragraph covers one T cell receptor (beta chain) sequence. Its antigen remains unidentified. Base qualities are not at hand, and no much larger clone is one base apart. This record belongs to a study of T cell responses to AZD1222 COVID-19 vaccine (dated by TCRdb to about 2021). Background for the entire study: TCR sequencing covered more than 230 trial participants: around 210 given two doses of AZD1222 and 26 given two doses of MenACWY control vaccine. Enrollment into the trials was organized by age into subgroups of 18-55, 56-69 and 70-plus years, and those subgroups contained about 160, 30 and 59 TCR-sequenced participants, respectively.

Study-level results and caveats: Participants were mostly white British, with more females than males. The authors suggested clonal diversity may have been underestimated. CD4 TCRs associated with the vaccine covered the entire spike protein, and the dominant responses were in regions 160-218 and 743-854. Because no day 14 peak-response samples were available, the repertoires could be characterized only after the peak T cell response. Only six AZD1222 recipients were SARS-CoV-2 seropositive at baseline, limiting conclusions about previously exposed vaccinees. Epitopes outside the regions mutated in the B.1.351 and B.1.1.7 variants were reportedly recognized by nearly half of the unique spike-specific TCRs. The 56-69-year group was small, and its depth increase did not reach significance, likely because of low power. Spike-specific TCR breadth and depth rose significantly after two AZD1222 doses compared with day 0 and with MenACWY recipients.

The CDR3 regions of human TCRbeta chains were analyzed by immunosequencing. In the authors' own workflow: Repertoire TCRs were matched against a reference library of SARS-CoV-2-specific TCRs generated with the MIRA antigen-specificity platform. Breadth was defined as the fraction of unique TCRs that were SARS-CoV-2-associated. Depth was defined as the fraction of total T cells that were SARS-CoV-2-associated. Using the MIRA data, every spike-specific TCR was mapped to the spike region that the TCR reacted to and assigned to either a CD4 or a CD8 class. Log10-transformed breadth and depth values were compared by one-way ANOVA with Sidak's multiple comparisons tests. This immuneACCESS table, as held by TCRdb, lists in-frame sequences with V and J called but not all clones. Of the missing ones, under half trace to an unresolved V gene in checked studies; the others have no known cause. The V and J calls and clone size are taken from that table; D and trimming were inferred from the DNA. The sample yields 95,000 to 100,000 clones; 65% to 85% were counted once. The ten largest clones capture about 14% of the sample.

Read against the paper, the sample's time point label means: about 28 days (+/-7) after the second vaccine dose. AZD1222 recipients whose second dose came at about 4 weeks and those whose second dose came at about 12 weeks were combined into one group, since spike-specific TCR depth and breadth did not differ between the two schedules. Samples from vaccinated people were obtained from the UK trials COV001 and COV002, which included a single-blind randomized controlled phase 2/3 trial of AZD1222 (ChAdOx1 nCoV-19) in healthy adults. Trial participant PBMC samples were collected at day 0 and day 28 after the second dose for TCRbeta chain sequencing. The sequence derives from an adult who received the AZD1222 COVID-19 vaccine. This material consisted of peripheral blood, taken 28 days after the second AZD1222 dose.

The CDR3 protein: CASSPKGLAGLTGELFF. Read as DNA, the sequence is TGTGCCAGCTCACCAAAAGGACTAGCGGGACTCACCGGGGAGCTGTTTTTT. The chain uses TRBV18 and TRBJ2-2; 12 nucleotides in the junction match TRBD2. From its cysteine to its phenylalanine, the CDR3 spans 17 amino acids. The kept DNA is CDR3 alone, 51 bases in frame from the first base. Trimmed from V: 2 bases; trimmed from J: 4 bases; junction bases lacking a gene match: 5. As encoded in the germline V gene, CDR1 is KGHSH while CDR2 is LQKENI.